This T cell receptor beta chain appears in the sequencing data of a study of T cell responses to AZD1222 COVID-19 vaccine. General observations from the study: Spike-specific TCR breadth and depth rose after two AZD1222 doses. Recipients of AZD1222 seropositive at baseline numbered only 6 or 7. Spike-wide vaccine-associated CD4 TCRs dominated at 160-218 and 743-854. In a largely white British group with more females than males, clonal diversity was possibly underestimated.

This table comes from immunoSEQ multiplex PCR, and its TCRdb copy is limited to in-frame clones, with some not included. The sample contains 130,000 or so clones, 85% to 90% of which appear only once. Notes on this clone: Antigen: not known.

This sequence was found in an adult in good health. The specimen was peripheral blood, collected on day 0 of AZD1222 vaccination.

The CDR3 nucleotides read TGTGCCAGCAGCTTAGGTCCGCTAGCGTCTAGCACAGATACGCAGTATTTT. It specifies CASSLGPLASSTDTQYF. J is TRBJ2-3 and V is TRBV7-6, with D possibly matching TRBD2 (6 bases). V was trimmed by 1 base and J by 0 bases, leaving 14 bases between them. There are 17 residues in the CDR3. Germline lookup yields CDR1 SGHVS and CDR2 FNYEAQ.